This TCR beta chain came from a study of shared clonotypes between healthy human individuals. Only Caucasian adults living in Nashville, Tennessee made up the donor group. This clone was found once. Its antigen is not known. General study points: Depth was large, yet rarefaction showed that sorted-subset sequencing was incomplete.

Germline CDR1 SEHNR, CDR2 FQNEAQ (reference sequence). This CDR3 has 15 amino acids. V was shortened by 4 bases and J by 3 bases, with 13 bases between the two germline ends. Genomic DNA of every subset was divided equally among multiple immunoSEQ plates. Source study methods: Filtering differed for immunoSEQ, which gave only junction sequences without quality scores. Profiling relied on immunoSEQ multiplex PCR, and the TCRdb table lists in-frame clones only, not all of them. Clone size and V and J calls were adopted from that table, with D and trimming inferred from the DNA. The sample holds about 1.5 million clones, under 99% seen once.

This sequence joins TRBV7-9 and TRBJ2-1, with D perhaps TRBD2 (5 bases). The sequence was collected from a man aged 30-40 years in good health. Sample: naive CD4+ T cells sorted from blood. As to subset: CD45RA+ positively selected. This CDR3 is CASSYVERNYNEQFF. CDR3 sequence (DNA): TGTGCCAGCAGCTACGTCGAGCGGAACTACAATGAGCAGTTCTTC.